The 5 T cell receptor beta chains below were found in one sample sequenced in a study of T cell repertoires and Cas9 in healthy adults. Some clones are missing from TCRdb's copy, which holds only in-frame ones; the method was immunoSEQ multiplex PCR. The sample lists around 15,000 clones, under 90% occurring once. The material sequenced was Tregs (CD4+, CD25+, CD127-, CD137-, CD154-) from PBMCs; culture status not recorded. These receptors originate from a human donor in good health.

The chain carries TRBV5-6 and TRBJ2-7; maybe TRBD1 (6 bases). From germline, CDR1 is SGHDT and CDR2 YYEEEE. Trimming removed 2 bases from V and 3 bases from J, with 15 bases in between. This CDR3 has 15 residues. The CDR3 sequence: CASSFPGGLLYEQYF. In nucleotides, the CDR3 is TGTGCCAGCAGCTTCCCTGGGGGCCTGCTCTACGAGCAGTACTTC.

V gene TRBV28 combines with J gene TRBJ2-5, with TRBD2 matching 13 bases. V was pared by 6 bases and J by 5 bases, with 9 bases of the junction left unmatched. This CDR3 has 16 residues. Looked up from germline, CDR1 is MDHEN and CDR2 is SYDVKM. This chain's CDR3 is CASSGTSGDIRETQYF. The CDR3 DNA is TGTGCCAGCAGCGGGACTAGCGGGGACATTCGGGAGACCCAGTACTTC.

The chain carries TRBV7-2 and TRBJ1-2, with TRBD1 identical over 8 bases. Germline CDR1 SGHTA, CDR2 FQGNSA. V gave up 3 bases and J gave up 6 bases; unmatched junction bases: 6. CDR3 length: 14 amino acids. The CDR3 nucleotides are TGTGCCAGCAGCTTTCAACAGGGGGTAGATGGCTACACCTTC. It codes for CASSFQQGVDGYTF.

The chain is built from TRBV20-1 and TRBJ2-1, with D possibly being TRBD1 (5 bases). Per germline, CDR1 DFQATT and CDR2 SNEGSKA (reference sequence). Trimming took 4 bases from V and 4 from J, leaving 5 bases between them. The CDR3 loop spans 11 amino acids. The DNA of the CDR3 is TGCAGTGCTAACAGGTACAATGAGCAGTTCTTC. It specifies CSANRYNEQFF.

The genes are TRBV18 and TRBJ2-7, with D perhaps matching TRBD1 (7 bases). Germline-derived CDR1 and CDR2 are KGHSH and LQKENI. V was pared by 4 bases and J by 3 bases, with 19 bases between. This CDR3 spans 16 amino acids. CDR3 sequence reads: CASSRPHGGGFYEQYF. The CDR3, as DNA: TGTGCCAGCTCACGTCCCCATGGAGGGGGCTTCTACGAGCAGTACTTC.